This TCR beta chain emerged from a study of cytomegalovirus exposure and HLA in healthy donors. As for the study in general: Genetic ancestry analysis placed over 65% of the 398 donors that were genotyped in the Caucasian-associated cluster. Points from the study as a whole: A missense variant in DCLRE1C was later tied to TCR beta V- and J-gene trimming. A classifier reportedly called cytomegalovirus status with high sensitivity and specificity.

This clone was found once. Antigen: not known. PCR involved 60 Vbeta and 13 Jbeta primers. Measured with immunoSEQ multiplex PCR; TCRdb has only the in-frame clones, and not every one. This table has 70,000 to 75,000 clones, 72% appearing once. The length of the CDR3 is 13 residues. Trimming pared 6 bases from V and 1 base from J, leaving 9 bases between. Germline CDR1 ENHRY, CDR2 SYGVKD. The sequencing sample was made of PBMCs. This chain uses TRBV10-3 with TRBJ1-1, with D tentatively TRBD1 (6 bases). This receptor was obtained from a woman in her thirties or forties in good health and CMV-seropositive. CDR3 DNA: TGTGCCATCAGCGCCAGGGGGAACACTGAAGCTTTCTTT. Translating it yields CAISARGNTEAFF.